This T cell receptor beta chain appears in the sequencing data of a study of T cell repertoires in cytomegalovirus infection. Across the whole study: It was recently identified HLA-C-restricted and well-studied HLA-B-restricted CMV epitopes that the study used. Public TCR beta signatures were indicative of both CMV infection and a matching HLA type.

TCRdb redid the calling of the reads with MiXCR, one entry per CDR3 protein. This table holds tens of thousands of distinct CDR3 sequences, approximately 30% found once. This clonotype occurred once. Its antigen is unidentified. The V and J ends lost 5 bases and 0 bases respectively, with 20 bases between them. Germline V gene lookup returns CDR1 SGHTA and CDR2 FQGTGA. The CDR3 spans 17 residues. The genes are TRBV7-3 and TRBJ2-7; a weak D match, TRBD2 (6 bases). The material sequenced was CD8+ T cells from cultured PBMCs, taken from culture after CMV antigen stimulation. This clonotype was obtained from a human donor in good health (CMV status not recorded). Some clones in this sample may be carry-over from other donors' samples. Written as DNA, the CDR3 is TGTGCCAGCAGCGCTAGCGAAAGCCAGCTACCCTCCTACGAGCAGTACTTC. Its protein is CASSASESQLPSYEQYF.